Sequencing of this T cell receptor (beta chain) was carried out in a study of a mutant IDH1 vaccine in newly diagnosed glioma. Study summary: Males made up 62.5% and females roughly 40% of treated patients, whose mean age was approximately 44 years. Standard pretreatment was either radiotherapy, temozolomide, or, for most, radiochemotherapy with temozolomide.

Time point denoted: baseline, week 1 (first vaccination visit). Treatment reported: pre-vaccination baseline after standard-of-care therapy. Deletions cut 5 bases from V and 2 bases from J, with 6 bases between. Germline V gene sequence: CDR1 SNHLY, CDR2 FYNNEI. The CDR3 is made up of 12 amino acids. TCRdb keeps only in-frame clones here, not all; method: immunoSEQ multiplex PCR. The sample holds tens of thousands of clones, almost 85% seen once. The chain is built from TRBV2 and TRBJ2-5; D is unresolved. The clonotype comes from a man in his forties or fifties with glioma. Some clones in this sample may be carry-over from other donors' samples. The sequencing here drew on PBMCs, taken from a glioma patient treated with radiotherapy, temozolomide or both. CDR3: CASSPDQETQYF. In DNA form, the CDR3 reads TGTGCCAGCAGTCCGGATCAAGAGACCCAGTACTTC.